What follows describes a single T cell receptor beta chain. Its cognate antigen is unknown. The CDR3 covers 17 residues. Germline values: CDR1 SGHTS, CDR2 YDEGEE. Trimming cost V 4 bases and J 5 bases, with 24 bases left between them. Regarding time point: newly diagnosed GD, antithyroid drugs for less than 3 months. Extracted PBMC RNA gave rise to the TCR library. This entry belongs to a study of regulatory T cells in long-lasting Graves disease. General study findings and limits: Persistent patients shared more public clonotypes (approximately 2,700) than newly diagnosed patients (about 970). Persistent cases favored TRBV28, TRBJ1-2 and TRBJ2-5.

Building of the TCR beta libraries involved iRepertoire HTBI primers and Arm-PCR of CDR3 regions. One entry per CDR3 protein results from TCRdb running MiXCR on the multiplex PCR reads. This sample yields around 250,000 distinct CDR3 sequences, of which 15% to 20% are seen a single time; around 15% belongs to the top ten. This sample also belongs to another study, concerning T cells in Graves' hyperthyroidism and ophthalmopathy. In that study: Diagnoses were made from clinical symptoms, serum measures (thyroxine and TRAb), thyroid ultrasound and orbital computed tomography. Most thyroid clonotypes that were expanded above 0.001 also turned up in blood.

V gene TRBV5-8 combines with J gene TRBJ1-1; perhaps TRBD1 as D (5 bases). Source: peripheral blood mononuclear cells (PBMCs), taken at new diagnosis, from a patient treated with antithyroid drugs. The clonotype was recovered from a young woman with Graves disease. In DNA, the CDR3 is TGTGCCAGCAGCCCTCATCGGAGGGTTACAGGAGGGACTGAAGCTTTCTTT. Encoded protein: CASSPHRRVTGGTEAFF.